This T cell receptor (beta chain) emerged from a study of T cells in Graves' hyperthyroidism and ophthalmopathy. As for this clonotype: Its antigen is unidentified.

CDR3 size: 16 residues. Trimming removed 0 bases at V and 0 bases at J, with 12 bases between. Germline V gene lookup returns CDR1 MNHEY and CDR2 SMNVEV (reference sequence). Participants, patients aged 18 to 65, had newly diagnosed hyperthyroidism with a duration under 2 months. Using RNA transcripts as the source, TCR beta CDR3 regions were amplified. The HTBI set primed first-round TCR CDR3 RT-PCR. MiXCR, run by TCRdb on the multiplex PCR reads, gives a single entry per CDR3 protein. The repertoire holds 600,000 to 900,000 distinct CDR3 sequences, with around 15% as singletons. Study-level results: Blood also showed most of the thyroid clonotypes that were expanded above 0.001. Ophthalmopathy prediction by the model preceded onset by a median approximately six months.

Sequenced material: blood. This sequence was found in a man between 18 and 35 years old with Graves' hyperthyroidism. This chain connects TRBV27 to TRBJ2-7; D is perhaps TRBD2 (6 bases). The CDR3 DNA follows: TGTGCCAGCAGTTTATCGGCGGGGTGGAGCTCCTACGAGCAGTACTTC. This sequence encodes CASSLSAGWSSYEQYF.